Listed here are 15 T cell receptor beta chains from one sample, sequenced in a study of blood T cell repertoires in COVID-19. Generated by immunoSEQ multiplex PCR, the TCRdb table keeps only in-frame clones and is missing some. The repertoire holds fewer than 110,000 clones, with 85% to 95% as singletons. Sequenced material: peripheral blood. The receptors here all came from a woman aged 25-40 years with acute or convalescent COVID-19.

This clone was detected only once. The chain employs TRBV28 and TRBJ2-7, with a weak D call TRBD1 (7 bases). Germline loops: CDR1 MDHEN, CDR2 SYDVKM. V was clipped by 5 bases and J by 0 bases, with 14 bases between them. The length of the CDR3 is 15 residues. CDR3 bases: TGTGCCAGCAGTGGAGGGGGCGGAAACTCCTACGAGCAGTACTTC. Amino acid sequence: CASSGGGGNSYEQYF.

The chain employs TRBV28 and TRBJ2-3; no clear D gene. The CDR3 covers 13 residues. Germline V gene data show CDR1 as MDHEN and CDR2 as SYDVKM. The V and J ends lost 3 bases and 5 bases respectively, with 9 bases between them. As DNA, the CDR3 is TGTGCCAGCAGTTTTTCGCGGAAAGATACGCAGTATTTT. It encodes CASSFSRKDTQYF.

This clone was observed a single time. The chain recombines TRBV11-1 with TRBJ2-1; TRBD1 agrees at 7 bases. Germline-derived CDR1 and CDR2 are SGHAT and FQDESV (reference sequence). J gave up 4 bases and V 5 bases, and 8 bases lay outside the gene matches. The CDR3 sequence is 15 residues long. The CDR3 nucleotides are TGTGCCAGCAGCCAATCCGGGACAGCTTACAATGAGCAGTTCTTC. It specifies CASSQSGTAYNEQFF.

The chain is built from TRBV7-2 and TRBJ2-5; D not certain. The CDR3 spans 12 residues. The V and J ends lost 2 bases and 5 bases respectively, with 6 bases between them. Germline assignment: CDR1 SGHTA and CDR2 FQGNSA. Written as DNA, the CDR3 is TGTGCCAGCAGCTTAAGCGAGGAGACCCAGTACTTC. It is translated as CASSLSEETQYF.

CDR3 nucleotide sequence: TGTGCCAGCAGTTCCTACCTTGGGCAGTTCTTC. Its translation is CASSSYLGQFF. The chain combines TRBV28 with TRBJ2-1; no firm D call. This CDR3 comprises 11 residues. Germline assignment: CDR1 MDHEN and CDR2 SYDVKM. Trimming took off 4 bases at V and 12 bases at J, with 10 bases between the two ends. Based on the CDR3 plus reference TRBV28 and TRBJ2-1, the full variable domain is DVKVTQSSRYLVKRTGEKVFLECVQDMDHENMFWYRQDPGLGLRLIYFSYDVKMKEKGDIPEGYSVSREKKERFSLILESASTNQTSMYLCASSSYLGQFFGPGTRLTVL.

The rearrangement uses TRBV28 and TRBJ2-7; D unresolved. The germline CDR1 and CDR2 sequences are MDHEN and SYDVKM. V lost 4 bases, J lost 2 bases, and 12 bases lay in between. The CDR3 length is 14 residues. CDR3 DNA: TGTGCCAGCAGTTCAACCCAGGCACCCTACGAGCAGTACTTC. Protein: CASSSTQAPYEQYF.

In DNA, the CDR3 is TGCAGTGCTAGTGTCGCCCCGGGGGCTTTCTTT. The encoded protein is CSASVAPGAFF. The V gene is TRBV20-1, the J gene TRBJ1-1; D is ambiguous. This CDR3 is built from 11 residues. V gave up 3 bases and J gave up 11 bases, with 13 bases separating them. Germline CDR1 DFQATT, CDR2 SNEGSKA (reference sequence).

The chain combines TRBV19 with TRBJ1-1; D call uncertain. Trimming pared 3 bases from V and 3 bases from J, leaving 17 bases between. Per germline, CDR1 LNHDA and CDR2 SQIVND (reference sequence). The CDR3 contains 16 residues. DNA for the CDR3: TGTGCCAGTAGTATTTCCCCTGGGAGGGAGGACACTGAAGCTTTCTTT. This translates into CASSISPGREDTEAFF.

Points on this clone: Mismatch with germline at one junction end may stem from a read error. The rearrangement uses TRBV7-9 and TRBJ1-2; D is unclear. Germline V gene lookup returns CDR1 SEHNR and CDR2 FQNEAQ (reference sequence). The CDR3 is 14 residues long. CDR3 bases: TGTGCCAGCAGCTACTCGACCGAGGGCTATAGCTACACCTTC. It yields the protein CASSYSTEGYSYTF.

In its sample, this clone was seen once. The chain recombines TRBV6-5 with TRBJ1-4; TRBD1 agrees at 8 bases. Germline lookup yields CDR1 MNHEY and CDR2 SVGAGI. J was trimmed by 7 bases and V by 0 bases; bases with no gene match: 1. The CDR3 runs 14 residues. The CDR3 bases are TGTGCCAGCAGTTACTCGGGGACAGGTGAAAAACTGTTTTTT. It yields the protein CASSYSGTGEKLFF.

The chain is built from TRBV5-1 and TRBJ2-1; tentative D call: TRBD1 (5 bases). This CDR3 region has 14 residues. Trimming shortened V by 1 base and J by 9 bases, and 14 bases separated the two germline ends. Germline V gives CDR1 SGHRS, CDR2 YFSETQ. CDR3 region: CASSLRLGDGEQFF. The CDR3 DNA follows: TGCGCCAGCAGCTTGCGGTTAGGGGATGGTGAGCAGTTCTTC.

V gene TRBV11-2 combines with J gene TRBJ1-6, with 7 bases matching TRBD1. The junction had 6 bases not matched to a gene; V was cut back by 3 bases and J by 7 bases. This CDR3 has 15 amino acids. The V gene's germline CDR1 is SGHAT and CDR2 FQNNGV. Written as DNA, the CDR3 is TGTGCCAGCAGCTTCGAGACAGGGACGAATTCACCCCTCCACTTT. Translated: CASSFETGTNSPLHF.

The DNA of the CDR3 is TGTGCCAGCAGCTTGATGGAGTGGAGCAATCAGCCCCAGCATTTT. It translates to CASSLMEWSNQPQHF. This sequence joins TRBV5-6 and TRBJ1-5, with D unresolved. Trimming shortened V by 1 base and J by 1 base, and 9 bases separated the two germline ends. This CDR3 is built from 15 residues. The germline V gene encodes CDR1 SGHDT and CDR2 YYEEEE.

The chain uses TRBV27 and TRBJ2-7; 7 bases are a match to TRBD2. Germline lookup yields CDR1 MNHEY and CDR2 SMNVEV (reference sequence). Trimming took 0 bases from V and 3 from J; bases not matched to a gene: 5. This CDR3 is 15 amino acids long. CDR3 amino acids: CASSLSVAGVYEQYF. CDR3 nucleotide sequence: TGTGCCAGCAGTTTATCGGTGGCGGGGGTCTACGAGCAGTACTTC.

CDR3 in DNA: TGTGCCAGCAGCCAAGTTATCACGGGTGGCTACACCTTC. Its protein product is CASSQVITGGYTF. The chain has TRBV14 and TRBJ1-2; unclear D gene. This CDR3 comprises 13 residues. Germline loops: CDR1 SGHDN, CDR2 FVKESK. Trimming took off 1 base at V and 7 bases at J, with 10 bases between the two ends.